These 7 T cell receptor beta chains share one sample of origin, sequenced in a study of Ad26.COV2.S vaccination and SARS-CoV-2 variants. Sequenced by immunoSEQ multiplex PCR; TCRdb stores in-frame clones only, minus some. Of about 400,000 clones in the sample, about 90% were seen once. Specified treatment: some 20 received Ad26.COV2.S at low or high dose, single or two shots; several received placebo; per-sample allocation not given. Specimens were obtained on day 63 following the first vaccine or placebo injection. Source: peripheral blood, taken in a trial of Ad26.COV2.S vaccine versus placebo. These receptors all stem from a person aged 18-65 years who received the Ad26.COV2.S COVID-19 vaccine or a placebo.

This rearrangement joins TRBV7-2 to TRBJ1-4, with 8 bases lining up with TRBD1. Per the germline V gene, CDR1 is SGHTA and CDR2 is FQGNSA. Trimming took 2 bases from V and 8 from J; bases not matched to a gene: 4. The CDR3 consists of 14 residues. CDR3 sequence: CASSLQGAREKLFF. CDR3 nucleotides: TGTGCCAGCAGCTTACAGGGGGCGCGGGAAAAACTGTTTTTT.

The chain is built from TRBV9 and TRBJ2-2, with 7 bases that match TRBD2. The CDR3 is 16 residues long. The V and J ends lost 4 bases and 0 bases, in that order; junction bases with no gene match: 6. Per the germline V gene, CDR1 is SGDLS and CDR2 is YYNGEE. CDR3 residues: CASSTISGTNTGELFF. The CDR3 DNA is TGTGCCAGCAGCACGATAAGCGGGACGAACACCGGGGAGCTGTTTTTT.

To note about this clone: The junction shows a germline mismatch at one end, possibly a read error. J is TRBJ2-7 and V is TRBV27; D may be TRBD1 (6 bases). CDR1 and CDR2 from the germline V gene are MNHEY and SMNVEV (reference sequence). The CDR3 runs to 15 residues. The DNA for the CDR3 is TGTGCCAGCAGTGTATCCGGGACAATTTCCTACGAGCAGTACTTC. This translates into CASSVSGTISYEQYF.

The CDR3 DNA reads as TGTGCCAGTAGTATCTTTGCGGGGCGAAGCTCCTACGAGCAGTACTTC. It encodes CASSIFAGRSSYEQYF. J is TRBJ2-7 and V is TRBV19; D perhaps matches TRBD2 (6 bases). Germline CDR1 LNHDA, CDR2 SQIVND (reference sequence). V lost 3 bases and J lost 0, with 15 bases in between. The CDR3 runs to 16 residues.

This chain connects TRBV13 to TRBJ2-7; 8 nucleotides agree with TRBD2. J was trimmed by 2 bases and V by 4 bases; bases with no gene match: 7. The V gene's germline CDR1 is PRHDT and CDR2 FYEKMQ (reference sequence). The CDR3 runs 15 residues. DNA for the CDR3: TGTGCCAGCAGCTCAAGCGGGGGAGCCACCTACGAGCAGTACTTC. Protein product: CASSSSGGATYEQYF. Full variable domain (missing parts from reference TRBV13 and TRBJ2-7): AAGVIQSPRHLIKEKRETATLKCYPIPRHDTVYWYQQGPGQDPQFLISFYEKMQSDKGSIPDRFSAQQFSDYHSELNMSSLELGDSALYFCASSSSGGATYEQYFGPGTRLTVT.

The V and J genes are TRBV19 and TRBJ1-2, with 7 bases aligning to TRBD1. In germline, CDR1 is LNHDA, CDR2 SQIVND (reference sequence). V gave up 3 bases and J gave up 6 bases; unmatched junction bases: 1. The CDR3 extends over 12 amino acids. The CDR3 sequence: CASSIRGNGYTF. As DNA, the CDR3 is TGTGCCAGTAGTATCAGGGGGAATGGCTACACCTTC. Complete variable domain (other parts from reference TRBV19 and TRBJ1-2): DGGITQSPKYLFRKEGQNVTLSCEQNLNHDAMYWYRQDPGQGLRLIYYSQIVNDFQKGDIAEGYSVSREKKESFPLTVTSAQKNPTAFYLCASSIRGNGYTFGSGTRLTVV.

This clone was seen only a few times. The rearrangement uses TRBV11-2 and TRBJ2-7; TRBD1 aligns across 9 bases. The V and J ends lost 5 bases and 3 bases, in that order; junction bases with no gene match: 5. The V gene's germline CDR1 is SGHAT and CDR2 FQNNGV. The CDR3 length is 14 residues. The CDR3 here is CASSPGQGLYEQYF. CDR3 in DNA: TGTGCCAGCAGCCCGGGACAGGGACTCTACGAGCAGTACTTC.